This TCR beta chain derives from a study of T cell repertoires in cytomegalovirus infection. The overall study: HLA-B-restricted CMV epitopes that are well studied, plus recently identified HLA-C-restricted ones, were used by the study.

About this clonotype: Its target is unknown.

TCRdb reanalysed the reads using MiXCR and keeps one entry per CDR3 protein. The repertoire holds around 300,000 distinct CDR3 sequences, with 20% to 25% as singletons. This CDR3 is built from 17 residues. Germline CDR1 reads MDHEN; CDR2 reads SYDVKM. V was trimmed by 7 bases and J by 4 bases, leaving 22 bases between them. The rearrangement uses TRBV28 and TRBJ2-2, with D perhaps TRBD1 (8 bases). This TCR derives from a human donor in good health (CMV status not recorded). Some clones in this sample may be carry-over from other donors' samples. This specimen consisted of cultured PBMCs, obtained from culture after CMV antigen stimulation. This CDR3 reads CASKEDRGLLVTGELFF. The CDR3 DNA follows: TGTGCCAGCAAAGAAGACAGGGGACTATTAGTCACCGGGGAGCTGTTTTTT.